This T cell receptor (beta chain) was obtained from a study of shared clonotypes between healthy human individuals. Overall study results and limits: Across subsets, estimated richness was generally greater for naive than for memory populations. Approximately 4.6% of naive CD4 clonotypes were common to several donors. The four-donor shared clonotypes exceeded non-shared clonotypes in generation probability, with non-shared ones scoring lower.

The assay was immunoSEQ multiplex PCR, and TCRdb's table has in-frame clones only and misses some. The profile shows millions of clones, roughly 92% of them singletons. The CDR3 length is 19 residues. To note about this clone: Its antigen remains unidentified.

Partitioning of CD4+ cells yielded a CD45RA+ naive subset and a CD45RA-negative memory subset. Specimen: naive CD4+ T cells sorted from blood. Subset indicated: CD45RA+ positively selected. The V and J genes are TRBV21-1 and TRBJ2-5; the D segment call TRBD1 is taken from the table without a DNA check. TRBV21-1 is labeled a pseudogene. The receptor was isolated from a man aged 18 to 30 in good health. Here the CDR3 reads CASSKVYDRYQGAEETQYF. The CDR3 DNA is TGTGCCAGCAGCAAAGTGTACGATAGGTACCAGGGTGCGGAAGAGACCCAGTACTTC.